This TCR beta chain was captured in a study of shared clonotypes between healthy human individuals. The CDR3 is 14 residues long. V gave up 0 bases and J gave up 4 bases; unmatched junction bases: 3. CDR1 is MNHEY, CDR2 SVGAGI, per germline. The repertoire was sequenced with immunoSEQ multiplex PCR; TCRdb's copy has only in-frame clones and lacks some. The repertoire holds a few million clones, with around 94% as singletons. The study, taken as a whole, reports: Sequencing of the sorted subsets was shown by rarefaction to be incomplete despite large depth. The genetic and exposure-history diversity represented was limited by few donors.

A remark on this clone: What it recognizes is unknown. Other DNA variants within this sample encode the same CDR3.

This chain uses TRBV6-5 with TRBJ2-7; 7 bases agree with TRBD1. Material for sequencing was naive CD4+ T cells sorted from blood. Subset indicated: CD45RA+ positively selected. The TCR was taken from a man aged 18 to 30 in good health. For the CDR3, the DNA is TGTGCCAGCAGTTACTCCGGGACAGCGTACGAGCAGTACTTC. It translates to CASSYSGTAYEQYF.